A selection of T cell receptor beta chains follows, all from one sample in a study of Tregs in tolerant kidney transplant recipients. Generated by immunoSEQ multiplex PCR, the TCRdb table keeps only in-frame clones and is missing some. In the table there are about 110,000 clones, roughly 89% of which are singletons. The sample in question was CD4+ T cells from blood, obtained before the transplant. The receptors derive from a human donor who received a combined kidney and bone marrow transplant. Each CDR3 is given with its conserved first and last residue. D genes are given only for firm matches. Size values are once, few and many counts, or a class for expanded clones, and some rows have none.

cdr3_aa,cdr3_nt,v_call,j_call,d_call,clone_size
CAGVEATANTEAFF,TGTGCCGGCGTAGAGGCGACGGCGAACACTGAAGCTTTCTTT,TRBV2,TRBJ1-1,-,-
CAWTRWGGLAGTYEQYF,TGTGCCTGGACTCGATGGGGGGGACTAGCGGGGACCTACGAGCAGTACTTC,TRBV21-1,TRBJ2-7,-,-
CASSQVSGSQETQYF,TGCGCCAGCAGCCAAGTTAGCGGGAGTCAAGAGACCCAGTACTTC,TRBV4-3,TRBJ2-5,TRBD2,-
CASSVSQGNEQFF,TGTGCCAGTAGTGTGTCACAGGGTAATGAGCAGTTCTTC,TRBV19,TRBJ2-1,-,once
CASSGGTGHNSPLHF,TGTGCCAGCAGCGGGGGGACAGGGCATAATTCACCCCTCCACTTT,TRBV21-1,TRBJ1-6,-,-
CATVDREALFYGYTF,TGCGCCACCGTAGACAGGGAAGCCCTTTTCTATGGCTACACCTTC,TRBV4-1,TRBJ1-2,TRBD1,once
CAISSRAPSGYTEAFF,TGTGCCATCAGTAGCCGGGCGCCGAGCGGGTACACTGAAGCTTTCTTT,TRBV10-3,TRBJ1-1,-,-
CASRGQGNYEQYF,TGTGCCAGCAGGGGACAGGGGAACTACGAGCAGTACTTC,TRBV28,TRBJ2-7,TRBD1,-
CASGSLPTNEKLFF,TGTGCCAGCGGTTCTCTTCCAACTAATGAAAAACTGTTTTTT,TRBV28,TRBJ1-4,-,-
CASSVGRPSGSYNEQFF,TGTGCCAGCAGCGTAGGGCGGCCCTCGGGATCCTACAATGAGCAGTTCTTC,TRBV9,TRBJ2-1,-,-
CASSPLERRTYEQYF,TGTGCCAGCAGCCCCCTAGAAAGGCGTACCTACGAGCAGTACTTC,TRBV7-7,TRBJ2-7,-,-
CASSLVTSGGATYF,TGCGCCAGCAGCTTGGTTACTAGCGGGGGGGCCACGTATTTT,TRBV5-1,TRBJ2-3,TRBD2,-
CGGGTDTQYF,TGCGGGGGGGGCACAGATACGCAGTATTTT,TRBV29-1,TRBJ2-3,TRBD2,few
CASSLSSRSSGNTIYF,TGTGCCAGCAGCTTGTCATCCAGGTCTTCTGGAAACACCATATATTTT,TRBV5-4,TRBJ1-3,-,-
CASSDRGAGGYTF,TGCGCCAGCAGTGATCGGGGGGCAGGGGGCTACACCTTC,TRBV10-2,TRBJ1-2,-,-
CSAHEVLLTPNEQFF,TGCAGCGCCCACGAGGTTCTTTTGACCCCCAATGAGCAGTTCTTC,TRBV29-1,TRBJ2-1,-,-
CASRVGQGSYGYTF,TGCGCCAGCAGGGTGGGACAGGGTAGTTATGGCTACACCTTC,TRBV10-2,TRBJ1-2,TRBD1,-
CAGRVATEAFF,TGTGCCGGTCGGGTGGCCACTGAAGCTTTCTTT,TRBV30,TRBJ1-1,-,few
CASSGFRDSRTDTQYF,TGTGCCAGCAGCGGCTTCCGGGACTCACGCACAGATACGCAGTATTTT,TRBV5-6,TRBJ2-3,-,-
CASSQARVLRVSEQYF,TGTGCCAGCAGCCAGGCCCGCGTTCTCAGGGTCTCCGAGCAGTACTTC,TRBV5-6,TRBJ2-7,-,-
CSVDPGNEKLFF,TGCAGCGTTGACCCGGGTAATGAAAAACTGTTTTTT,TRBV29-1,TRBJ1-4,-,-
CASSVSGSSGNTIYF,TGTGCCAGCAGCGTTTCGGGGAGCTCTGGAAACACCATATATTTT,TRBV9,TRBJ1-3,-,-
CASSQVTGAHPYEQYF,TGTGCCAGCAGCCAAGTGACAGGGGCCCATCCCTACGAGCAGTACTTC,TRBV4-2,TRBJ2-7,TRBD1,-
CASSPQVLAGAGELFF,TGTGCCAGCAGCCCACAAGTTCTAGCGGGAGCCGGGGAGCTGTTTTTT,TRBV9,TRBJ2-2,TRBD2,-
CASSSGTGTGWGPQHF,TGTGCCAGCAGTTCCGGGACAGGGACGGGCTGGGGGCCCCAGCATTTT,TRBV27,TRBJ1-5,TRBD1,-
CASSLNPGGARETQYF,TGTGCCAGCAGTCTAAACCCAGGGGGCGCGAGGGAGACCCAGTACTTC,TRBV27,TRBJ2-5,TRBD1,-
CASSRGATGGANQPQHF,TGTGCCAGTAGTAGGGGGGCCACAGGGGGCGCCAATCAGCCCCAGCATTTT,TRBV19,TRBJ1-5,TRBD1,-
CASSLAPSGGSTGELFF,TGCGCCAGCAGCTTGGCCCCTAGCGGGGGATCGACCGGGGAGCTGTTTTTT,TRBV5-1,TRBJ2-2,TRBD2,-
CASSSPGQPIYEQYF,TGTGCCAGCAGCTCTCCGGGACAGCCTATCTACGAGCAGTACTTC,TRBV21-1,TRBJ2-7,-,-
CASKTAGVGNIQYF,TGTGCCAGCAAAACAGCGGGAGTGGGAAACATTCAGTACTTC,TRBV6-1,TRBJ2-4,TRBD2,-
CAWSGTSYEQYF,TGTGCCTGGAGTGGAACTAGCTACGAGCAGTACTTC,TRBV30,TRBJ2-7,-,-
CASGTRTYEQYF,TGTGCCAGCGGTACGCGAACCTACGAGCAGTACTTC,TRBV6-1,TRBJ2-7,-,-
CAIGAAAGDEQYF,TGTGCCATCGGGGCTGCGGCGGGGGACGAGCAGTACTTC,TRBV10-3,TRBJ2-7,TRBD2,-
CASSGTGGVSFNTEAFF,TGTGCCAGTAGTGGGACAGGGGGCGTTTCGTTTAATACTGAAGCTTTCTTT,TRBV19,TRBJ1-1,TRBD1,-
CASSLGHHYEQYF,TGTGCCAGCAGCTTAGGACACCATTACGAGCAGTACTTC,TRBV5-6,TRBJ2-7,-,-
CASSPLKPSEQFF,TGTGCCAGCAGCCCCCTTAAGCCGAGTGAGCAGTTCTTC,TRBV14,TRBJ2-1,-,-
CASSPDRDETQYF,TGTGCCAGCAGCCCCGACAGGGATGAGACCCAGTACTTC,TRBV6-6,TRBJ2-5,TRBD1,-
CASSERGGNQPQHF,TGTGCCAGCAGTGAGCGGGGGGGCAATCAGCCCCAGCATTTT,TRBV2,TRBJ1-5,-,once
CASMLGGASYEQYF,TGTGCCAGCATGTTGGGGGGGGCATCCTACGAGCAGTACTTC,TRBV14,TRBJ2-7,-,-
CASSLAPGPMQTQYF,TGTGCCAGCAGCTTAGCTCCAGGGCCAATGCAGACCCAGTACTTC,TRBV7-2,TRBJ2-5,-,-
CASSSWSLAGEGEQYF,TGTGCCAGCAGTTCTTGGTCACTAGCGGGAGAGGGGGAGCAGTACTTC,TRBV28,TRBJ2-7,TRBD2,-
CASSLGTSGRNEQYF,TGTGCCAGCAGCCTAGGGACTAGCGGGAGAAACGAGCAGTACTTC,TRBV5-4,TRBJ2-7,TRBD2,once
CASTLGQGAYEQYF,TGTGCCAGCACCCTGGGACAGGGGGCTTACGAGCAGTACTTC,TRBV6-1,TRBJ2-7,TRBD1,-
CASSVGDRNSPLHF,TGTGCCAGCAGCGTAGGGGACAGAAATTCACCCCTCCACTTT,TRBV9,TRBJ1-6,TRBD1,once